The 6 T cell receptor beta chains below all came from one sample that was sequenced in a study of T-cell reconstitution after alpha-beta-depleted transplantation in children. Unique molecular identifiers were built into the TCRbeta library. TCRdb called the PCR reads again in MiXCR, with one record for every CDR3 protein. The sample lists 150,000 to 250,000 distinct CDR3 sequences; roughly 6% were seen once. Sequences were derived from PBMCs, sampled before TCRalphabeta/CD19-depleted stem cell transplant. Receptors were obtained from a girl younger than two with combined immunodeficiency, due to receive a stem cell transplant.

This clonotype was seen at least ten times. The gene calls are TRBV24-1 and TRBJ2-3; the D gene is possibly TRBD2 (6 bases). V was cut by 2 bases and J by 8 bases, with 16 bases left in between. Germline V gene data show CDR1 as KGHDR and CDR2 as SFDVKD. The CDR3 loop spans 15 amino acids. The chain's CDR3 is CATSDWAAGRSTQYF. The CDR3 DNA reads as TGTGCCACCAGTGATTGGGCTGCAGGGAGGAGTACGCAGTATTTT.

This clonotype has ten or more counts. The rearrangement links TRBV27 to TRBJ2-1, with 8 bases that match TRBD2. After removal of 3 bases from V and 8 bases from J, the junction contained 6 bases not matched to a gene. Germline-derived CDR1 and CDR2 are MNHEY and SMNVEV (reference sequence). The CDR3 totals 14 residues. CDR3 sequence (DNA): TGTGCCAGCAGTTTGTACGGGAGGGGAGATGAGCAGTTCTTC. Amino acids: CASSLYGRGDEQFF.

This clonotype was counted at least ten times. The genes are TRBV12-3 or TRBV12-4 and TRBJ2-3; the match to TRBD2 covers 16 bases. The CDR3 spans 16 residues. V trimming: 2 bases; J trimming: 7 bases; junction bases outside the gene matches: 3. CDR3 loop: CASSLPGLAGGNTQYF. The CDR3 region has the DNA TGTGCCAGCAGTTTACCGGGACTAGCGGGGGGGAATACGCAGTATTTT.

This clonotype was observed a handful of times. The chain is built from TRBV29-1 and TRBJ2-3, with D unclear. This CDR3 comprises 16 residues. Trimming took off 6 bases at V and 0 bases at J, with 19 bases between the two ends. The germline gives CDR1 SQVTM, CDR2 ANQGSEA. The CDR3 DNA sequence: TGCAGCGTCTTGAACCCCCAGGCCCGTAGCACAGATACGCAGTATTTT. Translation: CSVLNPQARSTDTQYF.

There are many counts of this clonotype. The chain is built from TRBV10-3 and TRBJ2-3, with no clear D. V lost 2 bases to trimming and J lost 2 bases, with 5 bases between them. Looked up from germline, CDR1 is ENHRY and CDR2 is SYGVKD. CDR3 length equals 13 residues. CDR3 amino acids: CAISERPTDTQYF. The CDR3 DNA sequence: TGTGCCATCAGTGAGCGTCCCACAGATACGCAGTATTTT.

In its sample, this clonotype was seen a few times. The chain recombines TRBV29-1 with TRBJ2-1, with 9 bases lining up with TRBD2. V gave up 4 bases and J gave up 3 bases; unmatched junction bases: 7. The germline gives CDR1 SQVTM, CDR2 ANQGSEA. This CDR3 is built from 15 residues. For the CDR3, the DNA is TGCAGCGTTGTTTCCGCGGGAGGGAACTACAATGAGCAGTTCTTC. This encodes CSVVSAGGNYNEQFF.